This T cell receptor beta chain was observed in a study of control samples from healthy donors and cancer patients. Germline assignment: CDR1 SGHKS and CDR2 YYEKEE (reference sequence). V lost 1 base and J 3 bases, leaving 7 bases between the germline ends. The CDR3 consists of 13 residues. Clones were sequenced by immunoSEQ multiplex PCR, and TCRdb holds only the in-frame ones, with some missing. The data show fewer than 95,000 clones, roughly nine tenths seen once. The rearrangement uses TRBV5-5 and TRBJ1-2; TRBD1 might be the D (5 bases). Material for sequencing was blood. This TCR was recovered from a man aged 25 to 40 in good health. Here the CDR3 DNA reads TGTGCCAGCAGCTTGCAGGGCCACTATGGCTACACCTTC. It codes for CASSLQGHYGYTF.